One T cell receptor beta chain is described in this entry. Its antigen is as yet unknown. The read ends 3 residues shy of where the CDR3 ends; the end is completed using the germline J gene. This specimen belongs to a study of Tregs in tolerant kidney transplant recipients. Study findings and constraints: No direct test of biological reproducibility was done here. Some patients' samples used different primers over time, so nucleotide sequences weren't comparable. Antigen-driven expansion was suggested because donor-specific Tregs expanded more than all Tregs in tolerant patients.

Related graft donors supplied nonmyeloablative bone marrow transplants, and mixed chimerism was transient. Thawed PBMCs were FACS-sorted into unstimulated CD4+CD25+CD127- regulatory T cells, CD4+CD25- non-regulatory cells, CD4 and CD8 cells. The CDR3 has 19 amino acids. The germline CDR1 and CDR2 sequences are MNHNS and SASEGT. Measured with immunoSEQ multiplex PCR; TCRdb has only the in-frame clones, and not every one. This repertoire includes around 13,000 clones. Sequences were derived from CD8+ T cells from blood (PBMCs), sampled 6 months after the transplant. The chain employs TRBV6-1 and TRBJ2-3, with 12 bases identical to TRBD2. The sequence was obtained from a human patient who received a combined kidney and bone marrow transplant. Some T cells may have come from the graft donor. The CDR3 region is CASSEAGTSGGTIQETQYF. The covered CDR3 bases are TGTGCCAGCAGTGAAGCGGGAACTAGCGGGGGGACCATACAAGAGACG.